This T cell receptor (beta chain) was profiled in a study of identical twins. MiXCR was run by TCRdb on the 5' RACE reads, yielding one entry per CDR3 protein. Of fewer than 900,000 distinct CDR3 sequences in the sample, 18% were seen once. The CDR3 extends over 13 amino acids. V was clipped by 6 bases and J by 4 bases; unmatched bases: 8. Germline-derived CDR1 and CDR2 are DFQATT and SNEGSKA (reference sequence). This same sample was also part of a study on T cells expressing NK-cell markers. As that study records: The authors derived TCR beta repertoires from sorted CD3+CD56+NKG2C+, CD3+CD56+NKG2C- and CD3+CD56-NKG2C+ T cells.

Sequencing used PBMCs. This rearrangement joins TRBV20-1 to TRBJ1-1, with 7 bases lining up with TRBD1. This sequence was found in a young woman in good health. CDR3 residues: CSARQGGATEAFF. The CDR3 region has the DNA TGCAGTGCCCGACAGGGAGGGGCCACTGAAGCTTTCTTT.